This T cell receptor (beta chain) was sequenced in a study of cytomegalovirus exposure and HLA in healthy donors. Germline V lookup: CDR1 SNHLY, CDR2 FYNNEI. This CDR3 comprises 14 residues. Deletions cut 2 bases from V and 4 bases from J, with 6 bases between. Primers: 60 Vbeta forward and 13 Jbeta reverse. Sequenced by immunoSEQ multiplex PCR; TCRdb stores in-frame clones only, minus some. The table shows about 150,000 clones, with about three fifths occurring only once. Sample: PBMCs. The V and J genes are TRBV2 and TRBJ2-6; D remains unclear. This clonotype was obtained from a woman in her 30s in good health and CMV-seropositive. CDR3 coding DNA: TGTGCCAGCAGTGAACGGTCCGGGGCCAACGTCCTGACTTTC. This gives the protein CASSERSGANVLTF. The variable domain in full, completed from reference TRBV2 and TRBJ2-6, reads EPEVTQTPSHQVTQMGQEVILRCVPISNHLYFYWYRQILGQKVEFLVSFYNNEISEKSEIFDDQFSVERPDGSNFTLKIRSTKLEDSAMYFCASSERSGANVLTFGAGSRLTVL.